This T cell receptor (beta chain) was identified in a study of T cells after yellow fever vaccination. The sample holds many counts of this clonotype. The antigen remains unidentified. The study's findings and limits: Contamination of FACS-sorted repertoires by abundant clonotypes from the bulk population could occur. Boosting was followed by the reappearance of most primary-vaccination clones (around 95% CD4, about 90% CD8).

Germline CDR1 and CDR2: SGDLS and YYNGEE. This CDR3 region has 13 residues. Between the trimmed V and J ends, which lost 3 bases and 5 bases, there was a span of 11 bases. TCRdb ran MiXCR on the 5' RACE reads and lists one entry per CDR3 protein. The profile shows about 300,000 distinct CDR3 sequences, approximately 10% of them singletons. V and J are TRBV9 and TRBJ2-5; D is perhaps TRBD1 (6 bases). The sequencing here drew on CD4+ T cells sorted from PBMCs, taken 5 days after the yellow fever booster vaccination. This TCR was sampled from a man in his late teens or twenties who received the YFV17D yellow fever vaccine. In DNA, the CDR3 is TGTGCCAGCAGCGCCACAGGGCGGGAGACCCAGTACTTC. As protein: CASSATGRETQYF.